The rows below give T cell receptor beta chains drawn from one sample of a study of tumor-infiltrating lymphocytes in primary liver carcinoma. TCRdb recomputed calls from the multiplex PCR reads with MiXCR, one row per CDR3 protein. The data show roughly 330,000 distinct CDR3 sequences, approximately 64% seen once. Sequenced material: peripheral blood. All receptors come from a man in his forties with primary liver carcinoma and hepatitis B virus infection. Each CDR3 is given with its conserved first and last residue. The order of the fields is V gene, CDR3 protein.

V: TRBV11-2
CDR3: CASSPSGEAQYF

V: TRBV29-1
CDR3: CSVAWTGNEKLFF

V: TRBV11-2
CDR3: CASSLNTGTEAFF

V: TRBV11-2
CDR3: CAAAKGQGNTETFF

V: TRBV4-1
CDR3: CASSRGGAGGWELFF

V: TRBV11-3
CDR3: CASSLSRTDNEKLFF

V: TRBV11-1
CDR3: CASSPIAGAYYNEQFF

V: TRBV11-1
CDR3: CASSLSPGGTQYF

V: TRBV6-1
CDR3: CASSEASGYSNQPQHF

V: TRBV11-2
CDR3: CASSFRGQGKNNEPFF

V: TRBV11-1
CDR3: CASNLPRTGSCEQYF

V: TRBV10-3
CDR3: CAISDPDRGGYEQYF

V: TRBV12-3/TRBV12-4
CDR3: CASSSHVTGTSGYSYNEQFF

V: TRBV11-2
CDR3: CANRLIDGAYEQYF

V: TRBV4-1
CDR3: CANNQEPPSGSTDTQYF

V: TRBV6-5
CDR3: CASSWQGTGPDMQYF

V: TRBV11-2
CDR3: CVSSLDWDSREEQYF

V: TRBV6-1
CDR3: CASRSPGAKALF

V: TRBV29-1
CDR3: CSVESYSGPDTQYF

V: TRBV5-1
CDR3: CASSLVVNRSYEQYF

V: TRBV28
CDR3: CASSTNSPLHF

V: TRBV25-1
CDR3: CASSLSQASQPQHF

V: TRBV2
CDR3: CASSEAIPREGDTQYF

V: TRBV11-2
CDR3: CANSSLGPLGYTF

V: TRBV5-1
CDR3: CASSLIQGGSYNEQFF

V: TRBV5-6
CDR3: CANILEETQYF

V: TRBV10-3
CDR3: CAISESKGQGALNEQFF

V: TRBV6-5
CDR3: CASRRTGLNTGELFF